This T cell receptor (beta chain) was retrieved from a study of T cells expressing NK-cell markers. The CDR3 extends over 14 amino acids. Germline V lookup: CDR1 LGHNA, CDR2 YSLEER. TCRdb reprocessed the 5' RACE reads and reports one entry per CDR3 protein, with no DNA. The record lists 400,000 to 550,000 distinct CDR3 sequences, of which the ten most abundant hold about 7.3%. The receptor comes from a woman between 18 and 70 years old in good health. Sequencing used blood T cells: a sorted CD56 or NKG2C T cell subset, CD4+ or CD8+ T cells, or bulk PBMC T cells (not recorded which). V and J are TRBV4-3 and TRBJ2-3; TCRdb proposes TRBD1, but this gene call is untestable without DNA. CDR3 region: CASSQAGGTDTQYF.